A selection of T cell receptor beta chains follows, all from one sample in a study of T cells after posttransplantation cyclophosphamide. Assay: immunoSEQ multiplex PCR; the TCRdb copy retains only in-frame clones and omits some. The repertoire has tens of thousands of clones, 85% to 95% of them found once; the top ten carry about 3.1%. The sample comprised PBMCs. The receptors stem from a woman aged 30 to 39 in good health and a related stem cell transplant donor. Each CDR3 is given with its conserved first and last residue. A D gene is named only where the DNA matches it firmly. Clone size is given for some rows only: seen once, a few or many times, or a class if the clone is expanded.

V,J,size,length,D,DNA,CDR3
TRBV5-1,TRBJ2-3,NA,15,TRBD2,TGCGCCAGCAGCTCAACCGGGGGGGCCGCAGATACGCAGTATTTT,CASSSTGGAADTQYF
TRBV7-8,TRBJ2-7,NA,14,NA,TGTGCCAGCAGCTCCCCGACGCGGCCTCACGAGCAGTACTTC,CASSSPTRPHEQYF
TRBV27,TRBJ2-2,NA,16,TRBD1,TGTGCCAGCAGTGGGACAGGGGCCAGTTTGACCGGGGAGCTGTTTTTT,CASSGTGASLTGELFF
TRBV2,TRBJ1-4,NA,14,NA,TGTGCCAGCAGTCAGAGACAGCTTAATGAAAAACTGTTTTTT,CASSQRQLNEKLFF
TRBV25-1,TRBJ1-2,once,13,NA,TGTGCCAGCAGTGAACTAGGGATCTATGGCTACACCTTC,CASSELGIYGYTF
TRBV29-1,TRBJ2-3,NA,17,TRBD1,TGCAGCGCCCGACATGGACAGGGAAAGCCCCTCACAGATACGCAGTATTTT,CSARHGQGKPLTDTQYF
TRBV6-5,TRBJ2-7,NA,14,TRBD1,TGTGCCAGCTGGACGTCGGGACAGGGGTACGAGCAGTACTTC,CASWTSGQGYEQYF
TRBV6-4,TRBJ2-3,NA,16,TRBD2,TGTGCCAGCAGTGACGGGACTAGCGGGGGCACAGATACGCAGTATTTT,CASSDGTSGGTDTQYF
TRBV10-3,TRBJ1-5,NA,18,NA,TGTGCCATCAGTGAGTCGGTTACCGGGCCCCACGGCTCAGGGCCCCAGCATTTT,CAISESVTGPHGSGPQHF
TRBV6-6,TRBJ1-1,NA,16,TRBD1,TGTGCCAGCAGTTACAGCCAGGGGGTACGGAACACTGAAGCTTTCTTT,CASSYSQGVRNTEAFF
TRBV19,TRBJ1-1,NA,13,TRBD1,TGTGCCAGCAGGACAGGTCGCCGCACTGAAGCTTTCTTT,CASRTGRRTEAFF
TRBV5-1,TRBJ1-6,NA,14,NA,TGCGCCAGCAGCTCCGGGGCCACAAATTCACCCCTCCACTTT,CASSSGATNSPLHF
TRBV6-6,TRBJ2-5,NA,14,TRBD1,TGTGCCAGCAGTTACGAGACAGGGCTGGAGACCCAGTACTTC,CASSYETGLETQYF
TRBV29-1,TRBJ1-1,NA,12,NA,TGCAGCGTTGCCCACATTAACACTGAAGCTTTCTTT,CSVAHINTEAFF
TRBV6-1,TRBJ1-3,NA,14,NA,TGTGCCAGCATGGAGGGGCAATATGGAAACACCATATATTTT,CASMEGQYGNTIYF
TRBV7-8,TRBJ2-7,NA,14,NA,TGTGCCAGCAGCTTAAGTGGGGGGGCCCACGAGCAGTACTTC,CASSLSGGAHEQYF
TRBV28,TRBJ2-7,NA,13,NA,TGTGCCAGCAGTTTTAGTCTTTCCGGCGAGCAGTACTTC,CASSFSLSGEQYF
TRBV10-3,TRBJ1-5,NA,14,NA,TGTGCCATCAGTGAGCGGACGGCCCTGAGCCCCCAGCATTTT,CAISERTALSPQHF
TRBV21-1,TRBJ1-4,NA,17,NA,TGTGCCAGCAGCAAAAGAGAGGGACGAGCAACTAATGAAAAACTGTTTTTT,CASSKREGRATNEKLFF
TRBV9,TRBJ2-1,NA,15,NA,TGTGCCAGCAGCGTAGAGGGGACCCTTTACAATGAGCAGTTCTTC,CASSVEGTLYNEQFF
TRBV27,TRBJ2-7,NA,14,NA,TGTGCCAGCAGCCAACGGGTCGCCTCCTACGAGCAGTACTTC,CASSQRVASYEQYF
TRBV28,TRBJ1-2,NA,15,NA,TGTGCCAGCAGTACCCCCCAAAGAGATAACTATGGCTACACCTTC,CASSTPQRDNYGYTF
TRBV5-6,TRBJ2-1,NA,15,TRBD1,TGTGCCAGCAGCTTGGGACAGGGGGCCTACAATGAGCAGTTCTTC,CASSLGQGAYNEQFF
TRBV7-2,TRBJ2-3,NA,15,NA,TGTGCCAGCAGAAGACAACCTACCTCCACAGATACGCAGTATTTT,CASRRQPTSTDTQYF
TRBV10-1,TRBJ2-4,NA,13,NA,TGCGCCAGCAGTAAAAATCGAAGGGACATTCAGTACTTC,CASSKNRRDIQYF
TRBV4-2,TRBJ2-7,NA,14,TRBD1,TGTGCCAGCAGCCATAGGACAGGGGGCTACGAGCAGTACTTC,CASSHRTGGYEQYF
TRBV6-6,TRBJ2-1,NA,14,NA,TGTGCCAGCAGTTACGACGGGACACTCGATGAGCAGTTCTTC,CASSYDGTLDEQFF
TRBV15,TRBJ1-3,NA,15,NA,TGTGCCACCAGCAGGACAGTTTTCTCTGGAAACACCATATATTTT,CATSRTVFSGNTIYF
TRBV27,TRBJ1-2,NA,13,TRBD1,TGTGCCAGCAGTCCGGGGACAGGGGGTGGCTACACCTTC,CASSPGTGGGYTF
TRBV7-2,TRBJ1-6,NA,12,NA,TGTGCCAGCAGCTCAGTGGGGTCACCCCTCCACTTT,CASSSVGSPLHF
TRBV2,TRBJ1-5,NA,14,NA,TGTGCCAGCCAAAAGGACAGAAGCAATCAGCCCCAGCATTTT,CASQKDRSNQPQHF
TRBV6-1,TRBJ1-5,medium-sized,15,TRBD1,TGTGCCAGCAGCAGGGGACAGAATAGCAATCAGCCCCAGCATTTT,CASSRGQNSNQPQHF
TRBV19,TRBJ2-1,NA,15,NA,TGTGCCAGTAGTATAGCGGGGGCTTCCTACAATGAGCAGTTCTTC,CASSIAGASYNEQFF
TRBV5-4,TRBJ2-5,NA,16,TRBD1,TGTGCCAGCAGCTTAAGGACAGGGTGGTCGGGAGAGACCCAGTACTTC,CASSLRTGWSGETQYF
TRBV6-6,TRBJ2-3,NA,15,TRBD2,TGTGCCAGCAGCGATCCGGCGGGGGGCACAGATACGCAGTATTTT,CASSDPAGGTDTQYF
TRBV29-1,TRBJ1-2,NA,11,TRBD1,TGCAGCGGAGGACAGGGCAATGGCTACACCTTC,CSGGQGNGYTF
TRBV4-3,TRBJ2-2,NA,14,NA,TGCGCCAGCACAAGCCGGGAACTCACCGGGGAGCTGTTTTTT,CASTSRELTGELFF
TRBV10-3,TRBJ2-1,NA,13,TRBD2,TGTGCCATCAGAGCGGGGGGCACTAATGAGCAGTTCTTC,CAIRAGGTNEQFF
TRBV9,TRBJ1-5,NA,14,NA,TGTGCCAGCAGCCTTGGCTCGGGGGGTCAGCCCCAGCATTTT,CASSLGSGGQPQHF
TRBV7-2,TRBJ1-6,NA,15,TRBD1,TGTGCCAGCAGCCTCAGGGGGTCCTATAATTCACCCCTCCACTTT,CASSLRGSYNSPLHF
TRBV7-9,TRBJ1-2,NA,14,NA,TGTGCCAGCACAACGGGTGGGCCAATCTATGGCTACACCTTC,CASTTGGPIYGYTF
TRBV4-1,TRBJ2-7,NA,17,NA,TGCGCCAGCAGCCTAACGGGCGGGGGCCCGGAGTCCTACGAGCAGTACTTC,CASSLTGGGPESYEQYF
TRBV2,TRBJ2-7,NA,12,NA,TGTGCCAGCAATAAACACGCGCGCGAGCAGTACTTC,CASNKHAREQYF
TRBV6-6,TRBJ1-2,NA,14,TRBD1,TGTGCCAGCAGTTCCCGACAGGGCCACTATGGCTACACCTTC,CASSSRQGHYGYTF
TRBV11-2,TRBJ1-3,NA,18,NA,TGTGCCAGCAGCTTAGTATCGTCATGGGGGACCTCTGGAAACACCATATATTTT,CASSLVSSWGTSGNTIYF
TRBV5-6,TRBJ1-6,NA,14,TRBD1,TGTGCCAGCAACAGACAGGGGCATGATTCACCCCTCCACTTT,CASNRQGHDSPLHF
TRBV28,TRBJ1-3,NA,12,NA,TGTGCCAGCAGGTCTAATCGAAACACCATATATTTT,CASRSNRNTIYF
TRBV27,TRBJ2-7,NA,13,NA,TGTGCCAGCAGTTTCAGGGGGGTGGGGGAGCAGTACTTC,CASSFRGVGEQYF
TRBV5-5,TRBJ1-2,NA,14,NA,TGTGCCAGCAGGGCGGGCGGGTTTGACTATGGCTACACCTTC,CASRAGGFDYGYTF
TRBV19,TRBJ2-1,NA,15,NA,TGTGCCAGTAGTATAGGTGGCGGGGGCTCCAATGAGCAGTTCTTC,CASSIGGGGSNEQFF
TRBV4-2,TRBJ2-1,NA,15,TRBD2,TGTGCCAGCAGCCAAGACAGCGGGACCTACAATGAGCAGTTCTTC,CASSQDSGTYNEQFF
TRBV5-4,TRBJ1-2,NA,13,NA,TGTGCCAGCAGCTTGAGTGGGGACGTTACCTACACCTTC,CASSLSGDVTYTF
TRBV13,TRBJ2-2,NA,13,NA,TGTGCCAGCAGCGCCCCCAACACCGGGGAGCTGTTTTTT,CASSAPNTGELFF
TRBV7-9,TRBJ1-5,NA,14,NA,TGTGCCAGCAGCTTAGGGGTTGCCAATCAGCCCCAGCATTTT,CASSLGVANQPQHF
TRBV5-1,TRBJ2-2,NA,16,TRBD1,TGCGCCAGCAGCATCCGGGGACAGCAGAACACCGGGGAGCTGTTTTTT,CASSIRGQQNTGELFF
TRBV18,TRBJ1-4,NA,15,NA,TGTGCCAGCTCACCCCGAGGACCAACTAATGAAAAACTGTTTTTT,CASSPRGPTNEKLFF
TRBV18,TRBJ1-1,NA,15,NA,TGTGCCAGCTCACCAGGGTACGGTTCACCCACTGAAGCTTTCTTT,CASSPGYGSPTEAFF
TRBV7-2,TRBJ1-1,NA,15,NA,TGTGCCAGCAGCTTATCAGCAGGGACGAACACTGAAGCTTTCTTT,CASSLSAGTNTEAFF
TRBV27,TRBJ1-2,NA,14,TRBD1,TGTGCCAGCAGGAAACAGGGGGCGAACTATGGCTACACCTTC,CASRKQGANYGYTF
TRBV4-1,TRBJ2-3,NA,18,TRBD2,TGCGCCAGCAGCCAAACAGGGACTAGCGGGGGGGCGGGAGATACGCAGTATTTT,CASSQTGTSGGAGDTQYF